This T cell receptor (beta chain) was retrieved from a study of shared clonotypes between healthy human individuals. Germline V CDR1 and CDR2: SNHLY, FYNNEI. There are 13 residues in the CDR3. The J segment lost 8 bases and the V segment lost 6 bases, leaving 4 bases of the junction unmatched. Using immunoSEQ multiplex PCR, the repertoire was profiled, and TCRdb retains in-frame clones only, with some absent. The sample has more than 2 million clones, about 94% seen once. CD45RA+ naive and CD45RA-negative memory subsets were separated from CD4+ cells. Sequenced sample: naive CD4+ T cells sorted from blood. Subset noted: CD45RA+ positively selected. V usage is TRBV2 and J usage is TRBJ2-1, with 10 bases fitting TRBD1. This TCR was recovered from a man aged 18 to 29 in good health. The DNA for the CDR3 is TGTGCCAGCAGCAAAGGGACAGGGGATGAGCAGTTCTTC. It yields the protein CASSKGTGDEQFF.